Following are 22 T cell receptor beta chains from one sample sequenced in a study of T-cell reconstitution after alpha-beta-depleted transplantation in children. Molecular barcoding with unique molecular identifiers was used for the TCRbeta library. TCRdb ran MiXCR on the PCR reads and lists one entry per CDR3 protein. The table lists 500,000 to 600,000 distinct CDR3 sequences, over 25% of them singletons. Sequencing was performed on PBMCs, taken before TCRalphabeta/CD19-depleted stem cell transplant. The receptors were sampled from a boy younger than two with Wiskott-Aldrich syndrome, due to receive a stem cell transplant.

In this sample, this clonotype turned up a few times. V usage is TRBV7-9 and J usage is TRBJ2-7; 7 bases match TRBD2. This CDR3 is built from 15 residues. V lost 1 base to trimming and J lost 7 bases; unmatched junction nucleotides: 10. The germline V gene has CDR1 SEHNR and CDR2 FQNEAQ (reference sequence). The CDR3 reads CASSLVSSGDGEQYF. The CDR3, as DNA: TGTGCCAGCAGCTTAGTTTCTAGCGGTGATGGGGAGCAGTACTTC.

This clonotype was detected only a few times. Germline and junction disagree at one end, which may indicate a read error. The chain links TRBV5-1 to TRBJ2-3; 7 positions agree with TRBD1. Looked up from germline, CDR1 is SGHRS and CDR2 is YFSETQ. The CDR3 is 15 residues long. The CDR3 DNA is TGCGCCAGCAGACAAGACAGGGTTGGTAAAGATACGCATTATTTT. As protein: CASRQDRVGKDTHYF.

This clonotype was seen a handful of times. The chain recombines TRBV9 with TRBJ1-2; 9 nucleotides line up with TRBD1. CDR1 SGDLS and CDR2 YYNGEE come from the germline V gene. The CDR3 consists of 15 residues. Trimming cost V 4 bases and J 4 bases; bases outside gene matches: 8. The CDR3 coding sequence is TGTGCCAGCAGCCTAGAGACAGGGGGTGGCTATGGCTACACCTTC. The encoded protein is CASSLETGGGYGYTF. Filled out from reference TRBV9 and TRBJ1-2, the complete variable domain reads DSGVTQTPKHLITATGQRVTLRCSPRSGDLSVYWYQQSLDQGLQFLIQYYNGEERAKGNILERFSAQQFPDLHSELNLSSLELGDSALYFCASSLETGGGYGYTFGSGTRLTVV.

This clonotype was detected a few times. This chain links TRBV6-1 with TRBJ1-6; D is uncertain. This CDR3 comprises 14 residues. Looked up from germline, CDR1 is MNHNS and CDR2 is SASEGT. Trimming took off 6 bases at V and 8 bases at J, with 14 bases between the two ends. The CDR3 spells CASSPPGPDSPLHF. CDR3 DNA: TGTGCCAGCAGCCCACCGGGTCCTGATTCACCCCTCCACTTT.

This chain connects TRBV13 to TRBJ2-1; D could derive from TRBD1 or TRBD2 (5 bases each). V shed 4 bases and J shed 5 bases, with 21 bases lying between them. Germline V CDR1 and CDR2: PRHDT, FYEKMQ (reference sequence). The CDR3 has 17 amino acids. CDR3 bases: TGTGCCAGCAGCTCCTCACGCCGGGGCCCGCCTAACAATGAGCAGTTCTTC. Encoded protein: CASSSSRRGPPNNEQFF.

The chain joins TRBV5-1 to TRBJ2-3, with D maybe TRBD2 (7 bases). The V end was cut by 5 bases, the J end by 10 bases, with 23 bases between. Germline assignment: CDR1 SGHRS and CDR2 YFSETQ. The CDR3 extends over 15 amino acids. The CDR3 DNA reads as TGCGCCAGCAGATCTCAGCGGGACAACCCCTATCCGCAGTATTTT. Protein sequence: CASRSQRDNPYPQYF.

V is TRBV19 and J is TRBJ1-5, with 9 bases that match TRBD1. Germline CDR1 LNHDA, CDR2 SQIVND (reference sequence). The junction had 6 bases not matched to a gene; V was cut back by 6 bases and J by 6 bases. The CDR3 consists of 14 residues. CDR3 bases: TGTGCCAGTAGCCTCGGACAGGGGAGTCAGCCCCAGCATTTT. Its protein product is CASSLGQGSQPQHF. The full variable domain, in which reference TRBV19 and TRBJ1-5 provide the parts outside the CDR3, is DGGITQSPKYLFRKEGQNVTLSCEQNLNHDAMYWYRQDPGQGLRLIYYSQIVNDFQKGDIAEGYSVSREKKESFPLTVTSAQKNPTAFYLCASSLGQGSQPQHFGDGTRLSIL.

V usage is TRBV5-1 and J usage is TRBJ2-7; perhaps TRBD1 as D (6 bases). The CDR3 length is 17 residues. The V and J ends lost 1 base and 5 bases respectively, with 22 bases between them. From germline, CDR1 is SGHRS and CDR2 YFSETQ. CDR3 nucleotide sequence: TGCGCCAGCAGCTTGAGGGGGTGGAGGACAATTGTGGACGAGCAGTACTTC. Residues: CASSLRGWRTIVDEQYF.

This sequence joins TRBV12-3 or TRBV12-4 and TRBJ1-4; no reliable D call. The CDR3 spans 12 residues. V lost 4 bases to trimming and J lost 6 bases, with 6 bases between them. CDR3: CASSYIDEKLFF. The CDR3 DNA follows: TGTGCCAGCAGTTATATAGATGAAAAACTGTTTTTT.

The table lists this clonotype with a count of one. The junction differs from germline at one of its ends, possibly a read error. V gene TRBV3-1 combines with J gene TRBJ2-1, with 12 bases aligning to TRBD2. Germline V lookup: CDR1 LGHDT, CDR2 YNNKEL (reference sequence). CDR3 length equals 16 residues. In nucleotides, the CDR3 is TGTGCCTGCAGCCAAGTACTAGCGGGAGGCTACAATGAGCAGTTCTTC. This codes for CACSQVLAGGYNEQFF.

This clonotype came up a few times. The chain is built from TRBV20-1 and TRBJ1-4, with a tentative D call TRBD1 (5 bases). Germline V gene data show CDR1 as DFQATT and CDR2 as SNEGSKA (reference sequence). V lost 5 bases to trimming and J lost 8 bases, with 21 bases between them. This CDR3 has 15 residues. The CDR3 nucleotides are TGCAGTGCTTCCCAACCAGGGAAACGTTTGGAAAAACTGTTTTTT. Its protein product is CSASQPGKRLEKLFF.

J is TRBJ2-7 and V is TRBV10-3; perhaps TRBD2 as D (6 bases). The germline V gene encodes CDR1 ENHRY and CDR2 SYGVKD. The CDR3 spans 13 residues. Trimming left V 10 bases short and J 0 bases short, with 13 bases between. The CDR3 sequence: CATRDRPSYEQYF. The CDR3 nucleotides are TGTGCCACGCGGGACCGGCCCTCCTACGAGCAGTACTTC.

A few counts support this clonotype. The chain employs TRBV12-3 or TRBV12-4 and TRBJ1-5; D is uncertain. The CDR3 extends over 15 amino acids. V was shortened by 4 bases and J by 0 bases, with 10 bases between the two germline ends. The CDR3 spells CASSSVQPSNQPQHF. The CDR3 bases are TGTGCCAGCAGTTCCGTACAACCTAGCAATCAGCCCCAGCATTTT.

This clonotype has just a few counts. CDR3 sequence: CASSWGSTEAFF. The DNA for the CDR3 is TGTGCCAGCAGTTGGGGGAGCACTGAAGCTTTCTTT. The rearrangement uses TRBV12-3 or TRBV12-4 and TRBJ1-1; a weak D match, TRBD1 (5 bases). V lost 4 bases and J lost 4, with 7 bases in between. This CDR3 contains 12 residues.

V gene TRBV20-1 combines with J gene TRBJ2-7, with D possibly TRBD2 on 5 matching bases. Germline V lookup: CDR1 DFQATT, CDR2 SNEGSKA (reference sequence). Trimming shortened V by 6 bases and J by 3 bases, and 15 bases separated the two germline ends. The CDR3 is 13 residues long. The CDR3 coding sequence is TGCAGTGCCACCGGGCGGGCGGACTACGAGCAGTACTTC. Its translation: CSATGRADYEQYF.

This clonotype was observed a few times. The CDR3 region is CASSLIDRDTQYF. The CDR3 nucleotides read TGCGCCAGCAGCCTTATAGACAGAGATACGCAGTATTTT. The rearrangement joins TRBV5-1 to TRBJ2-3; D may be TRBD1 (5 bases). The length of the CDR3 is 13 residues. Germline V gives CDR1 SGHRS, CDR2 YFSETQ. V was cut by 4 bases and J by 5 bases, with 11 bases left in between.

This clonotype was counted a few times. The chain is built from TRBV5-5 and TRBJ1-4, with D perhaps TRBD1 (6 bases). V gave up 4 bases and J gave up 8 bases, with 15 bases separating them. The CDR3 totals 14 residues. Germline loops: CDR1 SGHKS, CDR2 YYEKEE (reference sequence). The chain's CDR3 is CASSPRGYGEKLFF. The CDR3 nucleotides read TGTGCCAGCAGCCCGAGGGGGTATGGGGAAAAACTGTTTTTT.

This chain uses TRBV5-1 with TRBJ2-7; D remains unclear. Germline assignment: CDR1 SGHRS and CDR2 YFSETQ. The ends were cut back, 0 bases at V and 7 bases at J, with 11 bases in the middle. The length of the CDR3 is 13 residues. CDR3 residues: CASSLGRSEEQYF. CDR3 DNA sequence: TGCGCCAGCAGCTTGGGAAGGTCGGAAGAGCAGTACTTC.

This chain joins TRBV29-1 and TRBJ2-5; TRBD1 matches at 8 bases. Trimming took 5 bases from V and 5 from J; bases not matched to a gene: 4. CDR3 length: 12 amino acids. Germline loops: CDR1 SQVTM, CDR2 ANQGSEA. The CDR3 reads CSVRRDRETQYF. The CDR3 DNA is TGCAGCGTTCGACGGGACAGGGAGACCCAGTACTTC.

This clonotype appeared once. This sequence joins TRBV6-1 and TRBJ2-7; a possible D gene is TRBD1 (8 bases). The V end was cut by 6 bases, the J end by 1 base, with 22 bases between. From germline, CDR1 is MNHNS and CDR2 SASEGT. This CDR3 contains 17 residues. The CDR3 protein is CASSEKQGGVISYEQYF. DNA for the CDR3: TGTGCCAGCAGCGAAAAACAGGGGGGGGTCATTTCCTACGAGCAGTACTTC.

The chain employs TRBV20-1 and TRBJ1-5, with TRBD1 matching over 8 bases. With V trimmed by 2 bases and J by 0 bases, 3 bases remained unmatched. This CDR3 has 15 residues. Germline V CDR1 and CDR2: DFQATT, SNEGSKA (reference sequence). CDR3 amino acids: CSARRQGTSNQPQHF. The CDR3 nucleotides are TGCAGTGCTAGAAGACAGGGGACTAGCAATCAGCCCCAGCATTTT.

The chain is built from TRBV5-8 and TRBJ1-5; tentative D call: TRBD1 (5 bases). Trimming removed 1 base from V and 6 bases from J, with 20 bases in between. CDR3 size: 17 residues. CDR1 is SGHTS, CDR2 YDEGEE, per germline. This chain's CDR3 is CASSLTAGAGYVQPQHF. The CDR3 coding sequence is TGTGCCAGCAGCTTGACCGCTGGGGCGGGGTACGTTCAGCCCCAGCATTTT.